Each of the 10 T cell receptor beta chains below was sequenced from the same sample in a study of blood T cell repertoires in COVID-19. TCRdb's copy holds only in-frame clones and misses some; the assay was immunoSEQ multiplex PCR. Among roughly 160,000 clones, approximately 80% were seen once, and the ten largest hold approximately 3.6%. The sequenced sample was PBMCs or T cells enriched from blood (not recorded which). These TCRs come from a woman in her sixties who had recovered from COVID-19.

CDR3 sequence: CASSIAPLAQDTQYF. DNA of the CDR3: TGTGCCAGTAGTATAGCCCCCCTAGCCCAAGATACGCAGTATTTT. This chain connects TRBV19 to TRBJ2-3; weak D call: TRBD2 (5 bases). Germline CDR1 reads LNHDA; CDR2 reads SQIVND (reference sequence). The V gene lost 1 base and the J gene lost 5 bases, with 13 bases spanning the gap. The CDR3 has 15 amino acids.

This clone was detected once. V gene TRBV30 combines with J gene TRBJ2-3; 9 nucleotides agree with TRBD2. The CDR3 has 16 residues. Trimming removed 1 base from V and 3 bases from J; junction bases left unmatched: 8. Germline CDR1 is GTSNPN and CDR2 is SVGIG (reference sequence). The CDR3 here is CAWSDSGRGGTDTQYF. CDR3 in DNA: TGTGCCTGGAGTGACTCTGGGCGGGGGGGAACAGATACGCAGTATTTT.

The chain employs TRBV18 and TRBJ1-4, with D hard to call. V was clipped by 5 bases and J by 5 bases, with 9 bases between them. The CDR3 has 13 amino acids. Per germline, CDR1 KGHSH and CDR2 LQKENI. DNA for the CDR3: TGTGCCAGCTCAAGAGGAGAGAATGAAAAACTGTTTTTT. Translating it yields CASSRGENEKLFF.

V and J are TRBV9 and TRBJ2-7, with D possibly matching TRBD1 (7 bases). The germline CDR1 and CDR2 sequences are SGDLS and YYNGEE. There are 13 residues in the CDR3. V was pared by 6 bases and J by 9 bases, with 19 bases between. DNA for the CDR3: TGTGCCAGCAACCGACAGGGAATGGGGGGGCAGTACTTC. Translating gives CASNRQGMGGQYF.

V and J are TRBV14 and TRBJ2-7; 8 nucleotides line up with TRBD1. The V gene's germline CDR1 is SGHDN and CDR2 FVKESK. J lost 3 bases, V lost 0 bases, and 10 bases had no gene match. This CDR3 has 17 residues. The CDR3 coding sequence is TGTGCCAGCAGCCAAGAGGGAAGAGACAGGGGTCTCTACGAGCAGTACTTC. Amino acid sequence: CASSQEGRDRGLYEQYF.

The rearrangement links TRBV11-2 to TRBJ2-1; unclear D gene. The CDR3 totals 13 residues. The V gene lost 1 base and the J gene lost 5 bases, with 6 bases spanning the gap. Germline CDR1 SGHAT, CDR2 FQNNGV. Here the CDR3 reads CASSLGQNNEQFF. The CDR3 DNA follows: TGTGCCAGCAGCTTAGGCCAGAACAATGAGCAGTTCTTC. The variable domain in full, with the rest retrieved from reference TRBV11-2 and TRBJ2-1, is EAGVAQSPRYKIIEKRQSVAFWCNPISGHATLYWYQQILGQGPKLLIQFQNNGVVDDSQLPKDRFSAERLKGVDSTLKIQPAKLEDSAVYLCASSLGQNNEQFFGPGTRLTVL.

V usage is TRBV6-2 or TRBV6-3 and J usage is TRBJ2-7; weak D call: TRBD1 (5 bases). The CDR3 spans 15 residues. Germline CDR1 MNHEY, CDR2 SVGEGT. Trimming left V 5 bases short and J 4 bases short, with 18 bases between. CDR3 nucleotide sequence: TGTGCCAGCAGTAAGAGCCCAGGGTGGGAATACGAGCAGTACTTC. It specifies CASSKSPGWEYEQYF.

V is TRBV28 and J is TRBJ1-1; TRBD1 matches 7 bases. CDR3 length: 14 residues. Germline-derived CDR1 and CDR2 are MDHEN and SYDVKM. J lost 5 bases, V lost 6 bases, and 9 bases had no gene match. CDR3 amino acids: CASRSDRVVTEAFF. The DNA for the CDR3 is TGTGCCAGCAGAAGTGACAGGGTGGTAACTGAAGCTTTCTTT.

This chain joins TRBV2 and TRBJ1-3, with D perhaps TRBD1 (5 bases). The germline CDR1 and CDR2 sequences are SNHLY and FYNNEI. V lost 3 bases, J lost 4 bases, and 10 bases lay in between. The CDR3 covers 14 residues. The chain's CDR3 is CASSDAGLGNTIYF. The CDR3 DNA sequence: TGTGCCAGCAGTGACGCAGGGTTAGGAAACACCATATATTTT.

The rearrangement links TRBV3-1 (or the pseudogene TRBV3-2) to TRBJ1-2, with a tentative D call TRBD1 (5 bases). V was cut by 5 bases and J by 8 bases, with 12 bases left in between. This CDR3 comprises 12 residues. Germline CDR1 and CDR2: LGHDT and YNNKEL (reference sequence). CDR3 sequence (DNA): TGTGCCAGCAGCTGGGGACTCCGAGGCTACACCTTC. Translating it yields CASSWGLRGYTF.